This T cell receptor (beta chain) was identified in a study of cytomegalovirus exposure and HLA in healthy donors. Germline V CDR1 and CDR2: MNHEY, SMNVEV (reference sequence). Trimming pared 3 bases from V and 0 bases from J, leaving 5 bases between. The CDR3 sequence is 13 residues long. The study ran its PCR with 60 Vbeta and 13 Jbeta primers. TCRdb's table, derived via immunoSEQ multiplex PCR, lists solely in-frame clones and lacks some. The sample holds over 200,000 clones, more than 75% seen once. With regard to this clone: Its target is not known.

Study-level results: A later analysis linked a missense DCLRE1C variant to TCR beta V- and J-gene trimming. The records held CMV serostatus as the only immune exposure information. One later analysis reportedly identified an Asian-associated ancestry cluster that showed fewer N-insertions than the roughly 720-donor mean.

The sequence was collected from a male donor in good health and CMV-seronegative. Sequencing was performed on PBMCs. The chain recombines TRBV27 with TRBJ1-2, with D perhaps TRBD1 (5 bases). The CDR3 reads CASSLTANYGYTF. CDR3 sequence (DNA): TGTGCCAGCAGTTTGACAGCTAACTATGGCTACACCTTC.